This T cell receptor beta chain was profiled in a study of T cells after yellow fever vaccination. The study, taken as a whole, reports: A large majority of primary-vaccination clones showed up again after the booster (approximately 95% CD4, 88% CD8).

This clonotype was picked up a small number of times. Antigen specificity is unknown. J gave up 8 bases and V 8 bases, and 5 bases lay outside the gene matches. CDR3 length equals 14 residues. TCRdb re-called the 5' RACE reads through MiXCR, storing one row per CDR3 protein. The top ten clones hold 3.2% of a sample with about 220,000 distinct CDR3 sequences, 3% to 3.5% of them seen once. Sequenced here: CD4+ T cells sorted from PBMCs, sampled 10 days after the yellow fever booster vaccination. The receptor's source is a man aged 18 to 35 who received the YFV17D yellow fever vaccine. V gene TRBV12-3 or TRBV12-4 combines with J gene TRBJ2-3; 15 bases map to TRBD2. For the CDR3, the DNA is TGTGCCAGCGGACTAGCGGGGGGGCTGGGTACGCAGTATTTT. It specifies CASGLAGGLGTQYF.